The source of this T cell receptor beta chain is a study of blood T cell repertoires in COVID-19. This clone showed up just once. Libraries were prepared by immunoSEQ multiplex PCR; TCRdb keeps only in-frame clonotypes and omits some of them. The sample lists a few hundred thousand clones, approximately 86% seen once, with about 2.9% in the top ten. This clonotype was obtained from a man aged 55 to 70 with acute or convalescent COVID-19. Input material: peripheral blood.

Here the CDR3 DNA reads TGCGCCAGCAGCCAAGTAGGACAAGACTATGGCTACACCTTC. It yields the protein CASSQVGQDYGYTF. The gene calls are TRBV4-3 and TRBJ1-2, with TRBD1 as a possible D gene (5 bases). The CDR3 has 14 residues. Between the trimmed V and J ends, which lost 1 base and 3 bases, there was a span of 9 bases. CDR1 LGHNA and CDR2 YSLEER come from the germline V gene.